Presented here are 22 T cell receptor beta chains from one specimen sequenced in a study of Graves' ophthalmopathy and Graves' hyperthyroidism. The study amplified TCR beta CDR3 regions using RNA transcripts. The first round was an RT-PCR with HTBI primers, and the second round was a multiplex PCR. TCRdb re-called the multiplex PCR reads with MiXCR, one entry per CDR3 protein. The sample contains over 500,000 distinct CDR3 sequences, about 24% of which appear only once. Sequenced sample: peripheral blood. These receptors all come from a woman between 18 and 29 years old with stable Graves' hyperthyroidism. Some clones in this sample may be carry-over from other donors' samples.

The V call is TRBV7-3, the J call TRBJ1-5; TRBD1 matches 7 bases. Germline V CDR1 and CDR2: SGHTA, FQGTGA. The junction had 6 bases not matched to a gene; V was cut back by 1 base and J by 0 bases. The CDR3 has 17 residues. CDR3 protein: CASSLKRTGDSNQPQHF. The DNA for the CDR3 is TGTGCCAGCAGCTTAAAAAGGACAGGTGATAGCAATCAGCCCCAGCATTTT. The full variable domain, in which reference TRBV7-3 and TRBJ1-5 provide the parts outside the CDR3, is GAGVSQTPSNKVTEKGKYVELRCDPISGHTALYWYRQSLGQGPEFLIYFQGTGAADDSGLPNDRFFAVRPEGSVSTLKIQRTERGDSAVYLCASSLKRTGDSNQPQHFGDGTRLSIL.

Many counts were recorded for this clonotype. The CDR3 sequence is CASSFPGVVYGYTF. The CDR3 nucleotides read TGTGCCAGCAGCTTCCCCGGGGTGGTCTATGGCTACACCTTC. V is TRBV7-2 and J is TRBJ1-2; D gene uncertain. The CDR3 covers 14 residues. The V end was cut by 3 bases, the J end by 4 bases, with 12 bases between. Germline-derived CDR1 and CDR2 are SGHTA and FQGNSA.

The chain joins TRBV27 to TRBJ1-2; weak D call: TRBD1 (5 bases). V was clipped by 5 bases and J by 4 bases, with 17 bases between them. The CDR3 is made up of 15 amino acids. Germline values: CDR1 MNHEY, CDR2 SMNVEV (reference sequence). The DNA of the CDR3 is TGTGCCAGCAGTCTCAGACAGCCCTACCCCTATGGCTACACCTTC. This sequence encodes CASSLRQPYPYGYTF.

In its sample, this clonotype was seen many times. This sequence joins TRBV10-3 and TRBJ2-7; 11 bases are a match to TRBD2. The V and J ends lost 10 bases and 7 bases, in that order; junction bases with no gene match: 9. Germline-derived CDR1 and CDR2 are ENHRY and SYGVKD. The CDR3 sequence is 13 residues long. CDR3 DNA sequence: TGTGCCACCAAACTAGCGGGGGATCAGGAGCAGTACTTC. Translating gives CATKLAGDQEQYF.

This clonotype was detected ten times or more. The V call is TRBV27, the J call TRBJ2-2; the D gene is possibly TRBD2 (6 bases). Trimming stripped 4 bases from V and 8 bases from J, with 14 bases between. The CDR3 has 14 amino acids. Germline CDR1 is MNHEY and CDR2 is SMNVEV (reference sequence). Here the CDR3 DNA reads TGTGCCAGCAGTTGGGGAGGATACGCGGGGGAGCTGTTTTTT. It is translated as CASSWGGYAGELFF.

The V and J genes are TRBV19 and TRBJ2-5, with D uncertain. Germline CDR1 reads LNHDA; CDR2 reads SQIVND (reference sequence). Trimming stripped 1 base from V and 7 bases from J, with 13 bases between. This CDR3 is built from 14 residues. CDR3: CASSIVQGPGTQYF. The CDR3 DNA follows: TGTGCCAGTAGTATAGTCCAAGGCCCGGGGACCCAGTACTTC.

There are a few counts of this clonotype. V is TRBV4-1 and J is TRBJ2-4; 14 bases fit TRBD2. Germline V gene lookup returns CDR1 MGHRA and CDR2 YSYEKL. The CDR3 extends over 18 amino acids. Trimming removed 1 base from V and 0 bases from J; junction bases left unmatched: 2. This CDR3 reads CASSQAGLAGVAKNIQYF. CDR3 in DNA: TGCGCCAGCAGCCAAGCGGGACTAGCGGGGGTAGCCAAAAACATTCAGTACTTC.

The CDR3 reads CASRGGSQVVPYEQYF. The DNA for the CDR3 is TGTGCCAGCAGGGGGGGGTCGCAGGTCGTCCCCTACGAGCAGTACTTC. This sequence joins TRBV6-1 and TRBJ2-7, with 7 bases aligning to TRBD2. This CDR3 has 16 residues. Germline V gene data show CDR1 as MNHNS and CDR2 as SASEGT. The J segment lost 2 bases and the V segment lost 6 bases, leaving 13 bases of the junction unmatched.

This clonotype turned up a few times. The rearrangement joins TRBV4-2 to TRBJ1-5; the match to TRBD1 covers 7 bases. V lost 4 bases and J lost 6; bases outside the gene matches: 15. This CDR3 has 17 amino acids. CDR1 and CDR2 from the germline V gene are LGHNA and YNFKEQ. CDR3 DNA sequence: TGTGCCAGCAGCCTCGGCCGTTGGGCAGGGGGAACTCAGCCCCAGCATTTT. Residues: CASSLGRWAGGTQPQHF.

Concerning this clonotype itself: A much more abundant neighbour one base away suggests this may be a read error. V is TRBV19 and J is TRBJ1-6, with D hard to call. The V gene's germline CDR1 is LNHDA and CDR2 SQIVND (reference sequence). Trimming shortened V by 6 bases and J by 8 bases, and 14 bases separated the two germline ends. This CDR3 is built from 14 residues. In DNA form, the CDR3 reads TGTGCCAGTAGGGTCGGATTCGATTATTCACCCCTCCACTTT. Translation: CASRVGFDYSPLHF.

There are many counts of this clonotype. This rearrangement joins TRBV12-3 or TRBV12-4 to TRBJ2-7; D gene uncertain. The CDR3 loop spans 15 amino acids. V lost 2 bases and J 0 bases, leaving 11 bases between the germline ends. The CDR3 DNA sequence: TGTGCCAGCAGTTTAAAAGGTACTCTCTCCTACGAGCAGTACTTC. Translating it yields CASSLKGTLSYEQYF.

This clonotype was counted many times. The chain recombines TRBV20-1 with TRBJ1-5, with TRBD1 matching over 10 bases. This CDR3 region has 17 residues. Trimming at V came to 1 base and at J to 2 bases, leaving 8 bases not matched to a gene. Germline CDR1 is DFQATT and CDR2 is SNEGSKA (reference sequence). The CDR3 sequence: CSARVTGGRFGNQPQHF. The CDR3, as DNA: TGCAGTGCTAGAGTGACAGGGGGCAGATTTGGCAATCAGCCCCAGCATTTT.

This clonotype came up a few times. The V gene is TRBV18, the J gene TRBJ1-2; D possibly corresponds to TRBD1 (5 bases). The germline V and J ends were trimmed by 2 bases and 8 bases, with 15 bases remaining between them. Germline values: CDR1 KGHSH, CDR2 LQKENI. The CDR3 length is 14 residues. The CDR3, as DNA: TGTGCCAGCTCACCAAACGTGGGGGAGTCGGGCTACACCTTC. It codes for CASSPNVGESGYTF. Supplemented by reference TRBV18 and TRBJ1-2, the full variable domain reads NAGVMQNPRHLVRRRGQEARLRCSPMKGHSHVYWYRQLPEEGLKFMVYLQKENIIDESGMPKERFSAEFPKEGPSILRIQQVVRGDSAAYFCASSPNVGESGYTFGSGTRLTVV.

This clonotype was seen repeatedly, ten times or more. The chain recombines TRBV4-1 with TRBJ1-1; D gene uncertain. The germline V gene encodes CDR1 MGHRA and CDR2 YSYEKL. V was pared by 1 base and J by 0 bases, with 3 bases between. This CDR3 is 13 amino acids long. Here the CDR3 reads CASSQAVNTEAFF. CDR3 coding DNA: TGCGCCAGCAGCCAAGCCGTGAACACTGAAGCTTTCTTT.

There are many counts of this clonotype. V is TRBV20-1 and J is TRBJ1-6; TRBD1 matches at 7 bases. In germline, CDR1 is DFQATT, CDR2 SNEGSKA (reference sequence). V was clipped by 6 bases and J by 10 bases; unmatched bases: 12. The CDR3 covers 14 residues. CDR3 region: CSAPDREVSSPLHF. DNA for the CDR3: TGCAGTGCCCCCGACAGGGAGGTTTCCTCACCCCTCCACTTT.

The chain carries TRBV28 and TRBJ2-5; 13 bases match TRBD2. Germline values: CDR1 MDHEN, CDR2 SYDVKM. J was trimmed by 0 bases and V by 5 bases; bases with no gene match: 3. The CDR3 covers 16 residues. The CDR3 DNA sequence: TGTGCCAGCAGTGGACTAGCGGGGGAATACCAAGAGACCCAGTACTTC. It is translated as CASSGLAGEYQETQYF.

The chain recombines TRBV28 with TRBJ2-7; TRBD1 is a possible D gene (6 bases). Trimming cost V 4 bases and J 2 bases, with 15 bases left between them. CDR1 MDHEN and CDR2 SYDVKM come from the germline V gene. The CDR3 runs 15 residues. Written as DNA, the CDR3 is TGTGCCAGCAGTTCACCTCCGGGACATCCCTACGAGCAGTACTTC. This gives the protein CASSSPPGHPYEQYF. Drawing the rest from reference TRBV28 and TRBJ2-7, the complete variable domain is DVKVTQSSRYLVKRTGEKVFLECVQDMDHENMFWYRQDPGLGLRLIYFSYDVKMKEKGDIPEGYSVSREKKERFSLILESASTNQTSMYLCASSSPPGHPYEQYFGPGTRLTVT.

This clonotype was observed many times. One end of the junction does not line up with germline, which may come from a read error. The chain combines TRBV29-1 with TRBJ1-1; possible D gene TRBD1, 5 bases. In germline, CDR1 is SQVTM, CDR2 ANQGSEA. The CDR3 is 15 residues long. CDR3 sequence reads: CSVVRGWQMNTGAFF. CDR3 in DNA: TGCAGCGTTGTAAGGGGATGGCAGATGAACACTGGAGCTTTCTTT. Full variable domain (rest looked up from reference TRBV29-1 and TRBJ1-1): SAVISQKPSRDICQRGTSLTIQCQVDSQVTMMFWYRQQPGQSLTLIATANQGSEATYESGFVIDKFPISRPNLTFSTLTVSNMSPEDSSIYLCSVVRGWQMNTGAFFGQGTRLTVV.

This clonotype was observed at least ten times. This chain connects TRBV19 to TRBJ2-5; no definite D call. Trimming cost V 2 bases and J 2 bases, with 6 bases left between them. The CDR3 is 13 residues long. Germline lookup yields CDR1 LNHDA and CDR2 SQIVND (reference sequence). CDR3 in DNA: TGTGCCAGTAGTATACCTGGGCAAGAGACCCAGTACTTC. Protein sequence: CASSIPGQETQYF. Filled out from reference TRBV19 and TRBJ2-5, the complete variable domain reads DGGITQSPKYLFRKEGQNVTLSCEQNLNHDAMYWYRQDPGQGLRLIYYSQIVNDFQKGDIAEGYSVSREKKESFPLTVTSAQKNPTAFYLCASSIPGQETQYFGPGTRLLVL.

The CDR3 reads CASTQRGSNQETQYF. The CDR3 nucleotides read TGTGCCAGCACCCAGAGGGGGTCTAACCAAGAGACCCAGTACTTC. V is TRBV6-1 and J is TRBJ2-5, with a possible D match to TRBD1 (6 bases). Germline CDR1 reads MNHNS; CDR2 reads SASEGT. CDR3 length: 15 amino acids. V shed 7 bases and J shed 0 bases, with 15 bases lying between them.

This clonotype appeared many times. The rearrangement uses TRBV20-1 and TRBJ2-5; 7 bases fit TRBD2. The V gene end was trimmed by 0 bases and the J gene end by 4 bases; junction bases not matched to a gene: 14. Germline CDR1 DFQATT, CDR2 SNEGSKA (reference sequence). The CDR3 loop spans 17 amino acids. The CDR3 sequence is CSARDFGNGRRRETQYF. CDR3 coding DNA: TGCAGTGCTAGAGATTTTGGTAACGGGAGGAGGCGAGAGACCCAGTACTTC.

At least ten counts were recorded for this clonotype. This sequence joins TRBV11-2 and TRBJ2-5; 8 positions agree with TRBD1. The germline V gene has CDR1 SGHAT and CDR2 FQNNGV. The CDR3 spans 17 residues. J gave up 0 bases and V 4 bases, and 10 bases lay outside the gene matches. CDR3 in amino acids: CASSSPPDRDYQETQYF. The CDR3 region has the DNA TGTGCCAGCAGCTCCCCCCCGGACAGGGACTACCAAGAGACCCAGTACTTC.